This T cell receptor (beta chain) comes out of a study of blood T cell repertoires in COVID-19 (dated by TCRdb to 2019 to 2021). Regarding the research as a whole: Collaborator samples came from the United States, Italy and Spain and covered acute and convalescent phases of COVID-19. The material from the prospective study consisted of cDNA or gDNA derived from T cells, B-cell-depleted T cells, or PBMCs. Deeply sampled blood TCRbeta repertoires from subjects exposed to, actively infected with, or recovered from COVID-19 were included in the dataset. The repertoires were made available in a free public database intended to serve as a resource for research on the immune response to SARS-CoV-2. Samples came from the ongoing ImmuneRACE study (first 160 participants) plus 1,254 subjects from 6 global collaborators. Sample metadata almost always included a de-identified subject ID, COVID-19 status, age in years and sex. Where available, HLA class I and class II types were taken from metadata supplied by the sample provider and were not determined by assay-based typing.

About this clone itself: No cognate antigen has been identified for it. One base away there is no much larger clone; base qualities are not given.

One collaborating source in Seattle enrolled patients while the patients were actively infected and followed the patients over time throughout the course of disease. Collaborating institutions collected whole blood in K2EDTA tubes following their own protocols. Collaborator samples were shipped for TCRbeta analysis as frozen whole blood, isolated PBMCs, or DNA extracted from either sample type. TCRbeta CDR3 regions were amplified from genomic DNA using the immunoSEQ Assay, a bias-controlled multiplex PCR. As for how the authors treated the data: Within the assay, amplification of reference gene primers was used to estimate how many nucleated cells each sample contained. Sequence reads were collapsed and filtered to measure the absolute abundance of every unique TCRbeta CDR3 rearrangement. For each sample, productive Simpson clonality was calculated by taking the square root of Simpson's diversity index across productive rearrangements. TCRdb took over this immuneACCESS table, retaining in-frame rearrangements with V and J assigned. Such tables are incomplete; in checked studies, under half of the missing clones stem from an unresolved V gene, and the remainder is unexplained. D and trimming were read from the DNA, whereas the V and J calls and clone size are those reported in that table. For this sample there are 250,000 to 300,000 clones; 70% to 90% appear just once. The top ten clones comprise more than 4.5% of the sample.

The paper's findings and limits, for the study overall: The amount of clinical and demographic metadata varied by source and participant and was provided uncurated.

V is pared back by 5 bases and J by 6 bases, with 10 bases lying between the germline termini. Inclusive of the bounding cysteine and phenylalanine, the CDR3 is 12 residues long. Just CDR3 DNA is preserved here, 36 bases in frame from base 1. CDR1 is given as MNHEY and CDR2 as SMNVEV, both from the germline V gene (reference sequence). The source material was peripheral blood. The TCR comes from a woman aged 60 to 75 with COVID-19, enrolled during active disease. This chain joins TRBV27 to TRBJ2-5; no D gene can be assigned with confidence. The CDR3 reads CASSLLQKTQYF. The DNA is as follows: TGTGCCAGCAGTCTCCTCCAGAAGACCCAGTACTTC.